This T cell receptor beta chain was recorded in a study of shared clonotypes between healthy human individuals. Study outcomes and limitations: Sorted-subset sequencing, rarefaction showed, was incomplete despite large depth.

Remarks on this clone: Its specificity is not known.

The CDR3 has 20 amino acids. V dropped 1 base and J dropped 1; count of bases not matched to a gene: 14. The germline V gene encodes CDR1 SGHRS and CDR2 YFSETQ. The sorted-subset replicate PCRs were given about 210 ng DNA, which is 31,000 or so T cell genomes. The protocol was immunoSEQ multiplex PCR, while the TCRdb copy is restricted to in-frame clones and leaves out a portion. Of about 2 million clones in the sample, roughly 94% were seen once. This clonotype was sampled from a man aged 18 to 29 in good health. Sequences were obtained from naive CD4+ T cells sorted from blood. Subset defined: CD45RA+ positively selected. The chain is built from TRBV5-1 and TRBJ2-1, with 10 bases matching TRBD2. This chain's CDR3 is CASSLRLAGGLAQSYNEQFF. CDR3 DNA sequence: TGCGCCAGCAGCTTGCGATTAGCGGGGGGCCTAGCCCAATCCTACAATGAGCAGTTCTTC. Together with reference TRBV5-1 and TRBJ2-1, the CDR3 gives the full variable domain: KAGVTQTPRYLIKTRGQQVTLSCSPISGHRSVSWYQQTPGQGLQFLFEYFSETQRNKGNFPGRFSGRQFSNSRSEMNVSTLELGDSALYLCASSLRLAGGLAQSYNEQFFGPGTRLTVL.